This passage covers 16 T cell receptor beta chains from one sample sequenced in a study of blood T cell repertoires in COVID-19. Sequencing was performed with immunoSEQ multiplex PCR; in TCRdb, only in-frame clones are kept and a portion is missing. The sample shows some 65,000 clones, just under 80% of them seen only once. Source material: peripheral blood. Receptors originate from a human donor in a cohort sampled during active COVID-19.

The rearrangement uses TRBV19 and TRBJ2-1; 15 bases line up with TRBD2. Germline-derived CDR1 and CDR2 are LNHDA and SQIVND (reference sequence). J was trimmed by 1 base and V by 6 bases; bases with no gene match: 10. This CDR3 is 19 amino acids long. DNA for the CDR3: TGTGCCAGTAGCTCGCGGGGACTAGCGGGAGGTCGATCCTACAATGAGCAGTTCTTC. This codes for CASSSRGLAGGRSYNEQFF.

The chain uses TRBV7-6 and TRBJ2-7, with D hard to call. CDR3 size: 14 residues. The V and J ends lost 5 bases and 1 base respectively, with 12 bases between them. The germline CDR1 and CDR2 sequences are SGHVS and FNYEAQ. The CDR3 nucleotides read TGTGCCAGCAGCGTACGGCTAGATTCCTACGAGCAGTACTTC. Residues: CASSVRLDSYEQYF.

The V call is TRBV2, the J call TRBJ1-5, with 10 bases lining up with TRBD1. The germline V gene encodes CDR1 SNHLY and CDR2 FYNNEI. The CDR3 sequence is 16 residues long. Losses at the gene ends were 5 bases for V and 1 base for J; bases not matched to a gene: 5. The CDR3: CASSWTGGNSNQPQHF. In DNA form, the CDR3 reads TGTGCCAGCAGTTGGACAGGGGGGAACAGCAATCAGCCCCAGCATTTT.

This sequence joins TRBV7-2 and TRBJ2-7; 7 nucleotides agree with TRBD2. Germline values: CDR1 SGHTA, CDR2 FQGNSA. J was trimmed by 3 bases and V by 2 bases; bases with no gene match: 13. The CDR3 loop spans 17 amino acids. The CDR3 region is CASSLSRSSGSNYEQYF. The CDR3, as DNA: TGTGCCAGCAGCTTAAGTAGGTCTAGCGGTTCAAACTACGAGCAGTACTTC.

The chain employs TRBV28 and TRBJ2-1; D is possibly TRBD1 (7 bases). Per the germline V gene, CDR1 is MDHEN and CDR2 is SYDVKM. This CDR3 region has 15 residues. V gave up 3 bases and J gave up 6 bases, with 15 bases separating them. CDR3 sequence (DNA): TGTGCCAGCAGTTTGGTCAGGGGGGTTGTCAATGAGCAGTTCTTC. Amino acid sequence: CASSLVRGVVNEQFF.

Comment on this clone: In the same sample, other DNA sequences code for this CDR3. The chain combines TRBV6-2 or TRBV6-3 with TRBJ2-7, with D hard to call. Germline CDR1 reads MNHEY; CDR2 reads SVGEGT. The CDR3 runs 14 residues. DNA for the CDR3: TGTGCGAGTAGTTGGTCGGCTAGTAGACACGAGCAGTACTTC. Its protein is CASSWSASRHEQYF.

V usage is TRBV5-1 and J usage is TRBJ1-6; D gene uncertain. This CDR3 spans 14 amino acids. V was shortened by 2 bases and J by 7 bases, with 10 bases between the two germline ends. CDR1 and CDR2 from the germline V gene are SGHRS and YFSETQ. In DNA form, the CDR3 reads TGCGCCAGCAGCTTCGACAAAATGAATTCACCCCTCCACTTT. Its protein is CASSFDKMNSPLHF.

This clone appeared a few times. This rearrangement joins TRBV4-3 to TRBJ2-6; D is ambiguous. The CDR3 runs to 15 residues. The ends were cut back, 4 bases at V and 3 bases at J, with 10 bases in the middle. The germline V gene has CDR1 LGHNA and CDR2 YSLEER. CDR3: CASSLQVGGANVLTF. The CDR3 coding sequence is TGCGCCAGCAGCCTTCAGGTGGGTGGGGCCAACGTCCTGACTTTC.

The rearrangement links TRBV28 to TRBJ2-7; D perhaps matches TRBD2 (5 bases). The CDR3 is 12 residues long. Germline assignment: CDR1 MDHEN and CDR2 SYDVKM. V lost 4 bases, J lost 12 bases, and 16 bases lay in between. The DNA of the CDR3 is TGTGCCAGCAGTTCACAGACGGCACGGGGGTACTTC. This sequence encodes CASSSQTARGYF.

The chain combines TRBV28 with TRBJ2-6; D is perhaps TRBD1 (5 bases). Germline assignment: CDR1 MDHEN and CDR2 SYDVKM. This CDR3 spans 17 amino acids. Between the trimmed V and J ends, which lost 6 bases and 3 bases, there was a span of 18 bases. DNA for the CDR3: TGTGCCAGCAGACCATACCAGGGAAGAGATGGGGCCAACGTCCTGACTTTC. Translating it yields CASRPYQGRDGANVLTF.

V usage is TRBV15 and J usage is TRBJ2-5, with 7 bases that match TRBD1. The CDR3 runs to 15 residues. V dropped 0 bases and J dropped 4; count of bases not matched to a gene: 5. CDR1 and CDR2 from the germline V gene are LNHNV and YYDKDF (reference sequence). CDR3: CATSRDTGVIETQYF. DNA of the CDR3: TGTGCCACCAGCAGAGATACAGGGGTAATAGAGACCCAGTACTTC.

The V and J genes are TRBV5-5 and TRBJ2-2; D is possibly TRBD2 (7 bases). Germline CDR1 and CDR2: SGHKS and YYEKEE (reference sequence). The V and J ends lost 3 bases and 1 base respectively, with 13 bases between them. The CDR3 covers 16 residues. CDR3 protein: CASSSQGGGNTGELFF. The DNA of the CDR3 is TGTGCCAGCAGCTCCCAGGGAGGGGGGAACACCGGGGAGCTGTTTTTT. Complete variable domain (other parts from reference TRBV5-5 and TRBJ2-2): DAGVTQSPTHLIKTRGQQVTLRCSPISGHKSVSWYQQVLGQGPQFIFQYYEKEERGRGNFPDRFSARQFPNYSSELNVNALLLGDSALYLCASSSQGGGNTGELFFGEGSRLTVL.

The chain recombines TRBV19 with TRBJ2-7, with TRBD2 matching over 12 bases. The germline V gene has CDR1 LNHDA and CDR2 SQIVND (reference sequence). V dropped 7 bases and J dropped 4; count of bases not matched to a gene: 11. The CDR3 contains 16 residues. The DNA for the CDR3 is TGTGCCAGTACCGGGGCACTAGCGGGGGGACCATACGAGCAGTACTTC. This sequence encodes CASTGALAGGPYEQYF.

The table lists this clone with a few counts. V is TRBV28 and J is TRBJ2-7; weak D call: TRBD2 (6 bases). Germline CDR1 reads MDHEN; CDR2 reads SYDVKM. The V and J ends lost 8 bases and 2 bases respectively, with 16 bases between them. The CDR3 is 14 residues long. The CDR3 sequence is CASETGTGTYEQYF. CDR3 nucleotide sequence: TGTGCCAGCGAAACCGGGACTGGAACCTACGAGCAGTACTTC.

The chain links TRBV5-1 to TRBJ2-2; 8 positions agree with TRBD2. Trimming at V came to 5 bases and at J to 2 bases, leaving 2 bases not matched to a gene. The CDR3 spans 14 residues. The germline CDR1 and CDR2 sequences are SGHRS and YFSETQ. The CDR3 is CASRLADNTGELFF. Here the CDR3 DNA reads TGCGCCAGCAGACTAGCGGACAACACCGGGGAGCTGTTTTTT. The full variable domain, rest sourced from reference TRBV5-1 and TRBJ2-2, is KAGVTQTPRYLIKTRGQQVTLSCSPISGHRSVSWYQQTPGQGLQFLFEYFSETQRNKGNFPGRFSGRQFSNSRSEMNVSTLELGDSALYLCASRLADNTGELFFGEGSRLTVL.

This clone was observed a handful of times. The CDR3 protein is CASSLDRGASPLHF. In DNA form, the CDR3 reads TGTGCCAGCAGCCTCGACAGGGGTGCTTCACCCCTCCACTTT. V usage is TRBV3-1 (or the pseudogene TRBV3-2) and J usage is TRBJ1-6; 8 bases align to TRBD1. This CDR3 has 14 amino acids. With 4 bases clipped from V and 9 bases from J, the junction kept 5 bases outside the gene matches. Germline-derived CDR1 and CDR2 are LGHDT and YNNKEL (reference sequence).